Following are 9 T cell receptor beta chains from one sample sequenced in a study of blood T cell repertoires in COVID-19. Method: immunoSEQ multiplex PCR; TCRdb's copy keeps in-frame clones and lacks some. The data show over 120,000 clones, about 89% seen once. The sequenced material came from peripheral blood. These TCRs come from a man in his sixties with active or convalescent COVID-19.

The V gene is TRBV28, the J gene TRBJ1-2; tentative D call: TRBD1 (5 bases). V dropped 5 bases and J dropped 1 base, with 26 bases sitting between them. Germline CDR1 is MDHEN and CDR2 is SYDVKM. This CDR3 spans 19 amino acids. The chain's CDR3 is CASSTMPLTSGRDNYGYTF. CDR3 nucleotides: TGTGCCAGCAGTACCATGCCCCTCACTTCCGGCAGGGATAACTATGGCTACACCTTC.

This clone was counted between two and nine times. Here the CDR3 DNA reads TGTGCCAGTAGTCGACTAGCGGCCAACAATGAGCAGTTCTTC. Its protein product is CASSRLAANNEQFF. The V and J genes are TRBV19 and TRBJ2-1, with 9 bases identical to TRBD2. Trimming cost V 5 bases and J 5 bases; bases outside gene matches: 4. The V gene's germline CDR1 is LNHDA and CDR2 SQIVND (reference sequence). This CDR3 spans 14 amino acids.

CDR3 loop: CATRRGGWADTQYF. In DNA, the CDR3 is TGTGCCACTCGCCGCGGAGGGTGGGCAGATACGCAGTATTTT. This chain uses TRBV24-1 with TRBJ2-3, with D possibly TRBD2 on 6 matching bases. The CDR3 is made up of 14 amino acids. Trimming took off 10 bases at V and 4 bases at J, with 17 bases between the two ends. CDR1 and CDR2 (germline): KGHDR, SFDVKD.

J is TRBJ1-5 and V is TRBV7-2, with D perhaps matching TRBD1 (6 bases). The CDR3 has 14 residues. Germline V CDR1 and CDR2: SGHTA, FQGNSA. The V and J ends lost 5 bases and 2 bases respectively, with 10 bases between them. CDR3 bases: TGTGCCAGCAGCCCCAACAGGGGCAATCAGCCCCAGCATTTT. This sequence encodes CASSPNRGNQPQHF.

The V gene is TRBV28, the J gene TRBJ1-5, with D perhaps matching TRBD1 (6 bases). The CDR3 is 15 amino acids. Looked up from germline, CDR1 is MDHEN and CDR2 is SYDVKM. The CDR3 DNA is TGTGCTCACGGACCCAGGGGAAGGAGCAATCAGCCCCAGCATTTT. Encoded protein: CAHGPRGRSNQPQHF.

The gene calls are TRBV11-1 and TRBJ1-1; D call uncertain. This CDR3 has 13 residues. V dropped 5 bases and J dropped 3 bases, with 10 bases sitting between them. Germline V gene lookup returns CDR1 SGHAT and CDR2 FQDESV (reference sequence). CDR3 amino acids: CASSPHRDTEAFF. The CDR3 DNA follows: TGTGCCAGCAGCCCACACAGAGACACTGAAGCTTTCTTT.

Comments on this clone: One end of the junction is discordant with germline, which a read error may explain. V and J are TRBV9 and TRBJ1-1; D ambiguous. The germline V gene has CDR1 SGDLS and CDR2 YYNGEE. This CDR3 comprises 14 residues. The CDR3 loop is CASSVSAGNAEAFF. The CDR3 DNA sequence: TGTGCCAGCAGCGTAAGTGCGGGGAACGCTGAAGCTTTCTTT.

The CDR3, as DNA: TGTGCCAGCAGAAGTCACGCGGGAGAGAGGCAGTACTTC. It specifies CASRSHAGERQYF. The chain couples TRBV12-3 or TRBV12-4 to TRBJ2-7, with 7 bases identical to TRBD2. V lost 6 bases, J lost 9 bases, and 11 bases stayed unmatched. The CDR3 is made up of 13 amino acids.

The V gene is TRBV2, the J gene TRBJ2-7; maybe TRBD2 (9 bases). This CDR3 contains 12 residues. In germline, CDR1 is SNHLY, CDR2 FYNNEI. The V end was cut by 11 bases, the J end by 5 bases, with 16 bases between. CDR3 bases: TGTGCCTCAGGGGGCGGGAGGGACGAGCAGTACTTC. As protein: CASGGGRDEQYF.